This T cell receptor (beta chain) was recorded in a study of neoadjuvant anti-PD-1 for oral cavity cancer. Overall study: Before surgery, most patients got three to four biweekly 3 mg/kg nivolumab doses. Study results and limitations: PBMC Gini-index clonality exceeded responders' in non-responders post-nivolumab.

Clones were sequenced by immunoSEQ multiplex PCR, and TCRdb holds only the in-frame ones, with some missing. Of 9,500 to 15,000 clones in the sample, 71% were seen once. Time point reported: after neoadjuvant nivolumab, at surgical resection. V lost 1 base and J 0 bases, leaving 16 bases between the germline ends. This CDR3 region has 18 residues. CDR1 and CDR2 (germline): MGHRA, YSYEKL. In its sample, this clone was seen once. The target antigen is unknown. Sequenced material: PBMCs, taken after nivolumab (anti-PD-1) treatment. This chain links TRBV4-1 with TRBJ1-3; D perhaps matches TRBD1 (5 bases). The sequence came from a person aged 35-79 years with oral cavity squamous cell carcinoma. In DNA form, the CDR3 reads TGCGCCAGCAGCCAAGGAGGCCGGGGCCGATCCTCTGGAAACACCATATATTTT. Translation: CASSQGGRGRSSGNTIYF.